A single sample gave rise to the 10 T cell receptor beta chains below, sequenced in a study of blood T cell repertoires in COVID-19. Produced via immunoSEQ multiplex PCR; TCRdb's table is partial and in-frame only. Seen here are about 100,000 clones, 75% to 90% observed once, and the top ten hold less than 40%. The source material was peripheral blood. The receptor set was obtained from an elderly woman with acute or convalescent COVID-19.

The rearrangement uses TRBV6-6 and TRBJ1-5; tentatively, D is TRBD1 (6 bases). CDR1 is MNHNY and CDR2 is SVGAGI in the germline V gene (reference sequence). Deletions cut 6 bases from V and 1 base from J, with 13 bases between. The CDR3 runs to 15 residues. CDR3 residues: CASSQTGQSNQPQHF. CDR3 coding DNA: TGTGCCAGCAGCCAAACAGGGCAGAGCAATCAGCCCCAGCATTTT.

This chain joins TRBV15 and TRBJ1-6; tentative D call: TRBD1 (5 bases). The V gene's germline CDR1 is LNHNV and CDR2 YYDKDF (reference sequence). CDR3 size: 14 residues. Trimming cost V 8 bases and J 7 bases, with 15 bases left between them. The CDR3 DNA follows: TGTGCCACCGCCATGGGACTAGGGAATTCACCCCTCCACTTT. This encodes CATAMGLGNSPLHF.

The J gene is TRBJ2-3, the V gene TRBV7-8; TRBD2 matches 7 bases. Germline V gene lookup returns CDR1 SGHVS and CDR2 FQNEAQ. This CDR3 is built from 16 residues. With V trimmed by 1 base and J by 1 base, 5 bases remained unmatched. The CDR3 coding sequence is TGTGCCAGCAGCTTAGATGGCGCGGGGGGCACAGATACGCAGTATTTT. It specifies CASSLDGAGGTDTQYF.

In its sample, this clone was seen once. The chain employs TRBV5-6 and TRBJ2-3; tentative D call: TRBD2 (6 bases). This CDR3 region has 14 residues. Germline V CDR1 and CDR2: SGHDT, YYEEEE. Trimming took off 0 bases at V and 1 base at J, with 6 bases between the two ends. The CDR3 reads CASSLGGGTDTQYF. As DNA, the CDR3 is TGTGCCAGCAGCTTGGGCGGGGGCACAGATACGCAGTATTTT.

The chain recombines TRBV10-3 with TRBJ2-3, with no clear D. Germline loops: CDR1 ENHRY, CDR2 SYGVKD. The CDR3 spans 15 residues. The V end was cut by 1 base, the J end by 2 bases, with 10 bases between. The CDR3 bases are TGTGCCATCAGTGAGTGGCGGAGTGACACAGATACGCAGTATTTT. Residues: CAISEWRSDTDTQYF.

This sequence joins TRBV11-3 and TRBJ2-3, with TRBD1 as a possible D gene (6 bases). Trimming pared 3 bases from V and 1 base from J, leaving 11 bases between. Germline lookup yields CDR1 SGHNT and CDR2 YENEEA. The CDR3 contains 15 residues. The CDR3 loop is CASSLTGRGTDTQYF. The DNA of the CDR3 is TGTGCCAGCAGCTTGACAGGTCGGGGCACAGATACGCAGTATTTT.

This chain connects TRBV5-1 to TRBJ2-7, with D perhaps matching TRBD1 (7 bases). The germline CDR1 and CDR2 sequences are SGHRS and YFSETQ. V lost 0 bases, J lost 3 bases, and 13 bases lay in between. The CDR3 contains 15 residues. The CDR3 reads CASSLGAGGYYEQYF. CDR3 sequence (DNA): TGCGCCAGCAGCTTGGGTGCAGGGGGGTACTACGAGCAGTACTTC.

The gene calls are TRBV28 and TRBJ2-4, with a possible D match to TRBD1 (5 bases). The V and J ends lost 7 bases and 7 bases respectively, with 23 bases between them. CDR3 length: 16 residues. Looked up from germline, CDR1 is MDHEN and CDR2 is SYDVKM. The CDR3 protein is CASTPLLGKGLNIQYF. CDR3 DNA sequence: TGTGCCAGCACCCCTCTGTTGGGGAAGGGGTTGAACATTCAGTACTTC.

This sequence joins TRBV10-3 and TRBJ2-5; 13 bases align to TRBD2. Germline values: CDR1 ENHRY, CDR2 SYGVKD. Trimming cost V 10 bases and J 5 bases; bases outside gene matches: 7. CDR3 length equals 14 residues. The CDR3 reads CATSLAGGPETQYF. Written as DNA, the CDR3 is TGTGCCACCTCACTAGCGGGGGGGCCGGAGACCCAGTACTTC.

This clone has a handful of counts. The chain has TRBV3-1 (or the pseudogene TRBV3-2) and TRBJ1-3; D is ambiguous. The V end was cut by 3 bases, the J end by 0 bases, with 12 bases between. The CDR3 has 16 residues. Germline CDR1 is LGHDT and CDR2 is YNNKEL (reference sequence). The CDR3: CASSQHQGSSGNTIYF. As DNA, the CDR3 is TGTGCCAGCAGCCAGCACCAAGGGAGCTCTGGAAACACCATATATTTT.